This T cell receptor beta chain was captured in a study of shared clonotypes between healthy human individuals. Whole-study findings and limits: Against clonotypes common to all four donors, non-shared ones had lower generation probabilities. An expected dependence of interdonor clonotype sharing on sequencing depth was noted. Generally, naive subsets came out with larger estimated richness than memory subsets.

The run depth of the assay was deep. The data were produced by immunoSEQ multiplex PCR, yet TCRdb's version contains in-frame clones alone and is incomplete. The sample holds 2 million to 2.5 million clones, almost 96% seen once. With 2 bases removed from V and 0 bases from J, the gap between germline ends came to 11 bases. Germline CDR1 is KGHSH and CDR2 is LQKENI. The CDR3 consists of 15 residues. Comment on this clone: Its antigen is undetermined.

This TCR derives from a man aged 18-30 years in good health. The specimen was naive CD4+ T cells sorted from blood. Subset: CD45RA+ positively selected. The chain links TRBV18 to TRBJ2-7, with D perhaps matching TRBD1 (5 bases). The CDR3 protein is CASSPTDITSYEQYF. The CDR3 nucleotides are TGTGCCAGCTCACCAACGGACATAACCTCCTACGAGCAGTACTTC.